Sequencing of this TCR beta chain was carried out in a study of Ad26.COV2.S vaccination and SARS-CoV-2 variants. Findings of the study overall: Vaccine recipients surpassed placebo recipients in spike-specific TCR breadth. Vaccine and placebo recipients had similar non-spike TCR breadth. Possible underestimation of total T cell responses by the TCR breadth and depth analyses was noted. It was reported that spike-specific CD8+ and CD4+ T cell responses were substantially broad after vaccination.

Details on this clone: The antigen remains unidentified.

Clones were sequenced by immunoSEQ multiplex PCR, and TCRdb holds only the in-frame ones, with some missing. The sample shows over 85,000 clones, under 90% of them seen only once. The CDR3 runs 14 residues. V lost 3 bases, J lost 6 bases, and 7 bases stayed unmatched. CDR1 is LNHDA and CDR2 is SQIVND in the germline V gene (reference sequence). This clonotype was sampled from a human donor who had recovered from COVID-19. The starting material was peripheral blood, obtained after recovery from COVID-19. The V gene is TRBV19, the J gene TRBJ2-5; 7 positions match TRBD1. CDR3 in amino acids: CASSMYRGGKTQYF. The CDR3 coding sequence is TGTGCCAGTAGTATGTACAGGGGTGGAAAGACCCAGTACTTC.